These T cell receptor beta chains were read from a single sample in a study of blood T cell repertoires in COVID-19. Sequencing was performed with immunoSEQ multiplex PCR; in TCRdb, only in-frame clones are kept and a portion is missing. This repertoire shows about 260,000 clones, 70% to 90% found once; its top ten account for approximately 0.7%. Sequencing was done on a sample of peripheral blood. These receptors were obtained from a human donor in a cohort sampled during active COVID-19. Both conserved end residues are part of each CDR3. A D gene is named only where the DNA matches it firmly. Clone size is given for some rows only: seen once, a few or many times, or a class if the clone is expanded.

TRBJ2-1,TRBD1,TRBV19,.,CASTPRGSLNEQFF,TGTGCCAGTACGCCCAGGGGGTCACTCAATGAGCAGTTCTTC
TRBJ1-1,.,TRBV9,.,CASSAQGTGSWNTEAFF,TGTGCCAGCAGCGCTCAGGGAACTGGCTCCTGGAACACTGAAGCTTTCTTT
TRBJ2-7,.,TRBV5-4,.,CASSLGLFGVYEQYF,TGTGCCAGCAGCTTAGGACTCTTCGGGGTCTACGAGCAGTACTTC
TRBJ2-6,.,TRBV28,.,CASSIPAARGWGANVLTF,TGTGCCAGCAGTATCCCCGCCGCAAGGGGGTGGGGGGCCAACGTCCTGACTTTC
TRBJ2-5,.,TRBV19,.,CASSTGKETQYF,TGTGCCAGTAGTACAGGGAAAGAGACCCAGTACTTC
TRBJ2-3,TRBD1,TRBV9,.,CASSLTGGIGDTQYF,TGTGCCAGCAGCCTGACAGGGGGCATCGGAGATACGCAGTATTTT
TRBJ2-3,TRBD1,TRBV19,.,CASSMTGSTDTQYF,TGTGCCAGTAGTATGACAGGGTCCACAGATACGCAGTATTTT
TRBJ2-7,.,TRBV6-5,.,CASDAGGYEQYF,TGTGCCAGCGATGCAGGGGGGTACGAGCAGTACTTC
TRBJ1-2,.,TRBV12-3/TRBV12-4,.,CASSFKRGGSYTF,TGTGCCAGCAGTTTCAAGAGGGGAGGGAGCTACACCTTC
TRBJ2-3,TRBD2,TRBV18,.,CASSPGLAGSRDTQYF,TGTGCCAGCTCACCGGGACTAGCGGGAAGTCGAGATACGCAGTATTTT
TRBJ1-1,TRBD1,TRBV6-2/TRBV6-3,many,CASSSTGQTEAFF,TGTGCCAGCAGTTCCACGGGACAGACTGAAGCTTTCTTT
TRBJ2-1,TRBD2,TRBV7-8,.,CASSLVTSGGMQFF,TGTGCCAGCAGCTTAGTTACTAGCGGGGGGATGCAGTTCTTC
TRBJ2-1,.,TRBV5-1,few,CASSIDNEQFF,TGCGCCAGCAGCATCGACAATGAGCAGTTCTTC
TRBJ2-6,TRBD2,TRBV30,.,CAWSLGGTGANVLTF,TGTGCCTGGAGCCTCGGGGGGACTGGGGCCAACGTCCTGACTTTC
TRBJ2-7,.,TRBV9,.,CASSVDPTSRFEQYF,TGTGCCAGCAGCGTAGATCCCACTAGTCGGTTCGAGCAGTACTTC
TRBJ2-5,TRBD2,TRBV2,.,CASSERGASGRSQTQYF,TGTGCCAGCAGTGAGAGGGGGGCTAGCGGGAGATCCCAGACCCAGTACTTC
TRBJ1-5,.,TRBV24-1,.,CATSEQGEGGNQPQHF,TGTGCCACCAGTGAACAGGGAGAGGGAGGCAATCAGCCCCAGCATTTT
TRBJ2-5,.,TRBV3-1/TRBV3-2,.,CAISRGQETQYF,TGTGCCATATCTCGGGGTCAAGAGACCCAGTACTTC
TRBJ2-3,TRBD2,TRBV12-3/TRBV12-4,.,CASRWSSGGASF,TGTGCCAGCAGGTGGTCTAGCGGGGGGGCGTCCTTT
TRBJ2-7,TRBD2,TRBV5-5,.,CASGTGGSYEQYF,TGTGCCAGCGGGACGGGAGGGTCCTACGAGCAGTACTTC
TRBJ1-3,.,TRBV13,.,CASSSGGASGNTIYF,TGTGCCAGCAGCAGTGGGGGGGCGTCAGGAAACACCATATATTTT
TRBJ1-6,.,TRBV27,.,CASSRGFDSPLHF,TGTGCCAGCAGCCGGGGGTTCGATTCACCCCTCCACTTT
TRBJ2-7,TRBD2,TRBV28,once,CASSLVGGREEQYF,TGTGCCAGCAGTTTAGTGGGAGGGCGGGAGGAGCAGTACTTC
TRBJ2-7,TRBD1,TRBV7-6,.,CASSPRTGPYEQYF,TGTGCCAGCAGCCCTCGGACAGGGCCCTACGAGCAGTACTTC
TRBJ1-1,.,TRBV6-6,.,CASTPEGPMNTEAFF,TGTGCCAGCACCCCGGAGGGACCCATGAACACTGAAGCTTTCTTT
TRBJ2-5,.,TRBV10-3,.,CAISESGSGETQYF,TGTGCCATCAGTGAATCCGGGAGCGGGGAGACCCAGTACTTC